This T cell receptor beta chain is from a study of human T cells and chemical hapten exposure. Study-wide context: On around 2 cm by around 2 cm of upper inner arm skin, sensitization was performed with 2% DPC. Alopecia areata, totalis or universalis affected patients who were mostly female.

Indicated time point: patch test 1, 2 weeks after DPC sensitization. The treatment denotes: therapeutic diphenylcyclopropenone sensitization with weekly scalp DPC. This clonotype was observed at least ten times. The CDR3 consists of 16 residues. The trim removed 0 bases at V and 5 bases at J, leaving 6 bases unmatched. Looked up from germline, CDR1 is SGHRS and CDR2 is YFSETQ. TCRdb called the RACE reads again in MiXCR, with one record for every CDR3 protein. The sample gives tens of thousands of distinct CDR3 sequences, 9.3% of which show up once; 13% is in the top ten. The receptor was derived from a woman between 40 and 50 years old with alopecia areata. Some clones in this sample may be carry-over from other donors' samples. This chain uses TRBV5-1 with TRBJ2-2; TRBD1 agrees at 8 bases. The source material was whole blood, sampled in connection with sensitization to the hapten diphenylcyclopropenone (DPC). For the CDR3, the DNA is TGCGCCAGCAGCTTGGATCCAGGGGGCTGGACCGGGGAGCTGTTTTTT. Amino acid sequence: CASSLDPGGWTGELFF.